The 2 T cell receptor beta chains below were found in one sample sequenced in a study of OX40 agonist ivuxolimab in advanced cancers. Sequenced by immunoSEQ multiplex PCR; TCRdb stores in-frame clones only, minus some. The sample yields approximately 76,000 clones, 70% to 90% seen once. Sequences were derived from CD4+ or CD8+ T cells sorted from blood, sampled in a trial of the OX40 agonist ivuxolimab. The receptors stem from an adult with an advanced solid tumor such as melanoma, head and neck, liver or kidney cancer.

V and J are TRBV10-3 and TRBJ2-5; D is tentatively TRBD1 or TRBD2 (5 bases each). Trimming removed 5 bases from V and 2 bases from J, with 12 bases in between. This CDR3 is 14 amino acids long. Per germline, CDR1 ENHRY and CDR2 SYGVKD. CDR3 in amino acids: CAISTGRGQETQYF. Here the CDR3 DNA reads TGTGCCATCAGTACGGGACGGGGACAAGAGACCCAGTACTTC.

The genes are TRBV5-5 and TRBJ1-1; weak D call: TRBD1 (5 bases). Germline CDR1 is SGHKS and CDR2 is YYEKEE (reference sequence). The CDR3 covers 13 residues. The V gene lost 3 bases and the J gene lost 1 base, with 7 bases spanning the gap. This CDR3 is CASSWGENTEAFF. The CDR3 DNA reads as TGTGCCAGCAGCTGGGGGGAGAACACTGAAGCTTTCTTT.